These 4 T cell receptor beta chains came from one sample sequenced in a study of CD8+ T cells in alopecia areata. RNA, once extracted, was reverse transcribed into cDNA for use as the sequencing template. Generated by immunoSEQ multiplex PCR, the TCRdb table keeps only in-frame clones and is missing some. This sample has under 350,000 clones, each found more than once. Pooled cutaneous lymph node cells were sorted using CD4, CD8alpha, NKG2D, NKG2ACE and other markers. The sample comprised CD4+ T cells sorted from a lymph node. Source of these receptors: a C3H/HeJ mouse with alopecia areata. This strain's MHC haplotype is H2-k.

This clone has ten or more counts. The gene symbols are mouse symbols. Read sequence stops 4 residues before the CDR3 end, and the germline J gene provides the missing end. The rearrangement joins TRBV14 to TRBJ2-2, with D possibly TRBD2 on 5 matching bases. Germline loops: CDR1 SGHDT, CDR2 FRDEAV. CDR3 length: 14 amino acids. Trimming took 1 base from V and 2 from J, leaving 6 bases between them. The chain's CDR3 is CASSFMGNTGQLYF. Partial CDR3 DNA: TGTGCCAGCAGTTTCATGGGGAACACCGGG.

With respect to this clone: Here the gene names and germline are mouse. The CDR3 end is not reached by the read, which stops 4 residues before it; the germline J gene fills it in. This chain uses TRBV14 with TRBJ2-5, with TRBD2 matching 10 bases. Per germline, CDR1 SGHDT and CDR2 FRDEAV. The V segment lost 5 bases and the J segment 1 base; nucleotides outside the gene matches: 4. There are 15 residues in the CDR3. CDR3 amino acids: CASSKDWGDQDTQYF. Partial CDR3 DNA: TGTGCCAGCAGCAAAGACTGGGGGGACCAAGAC.

This clone was observed a handful of times. The genes are named according to mouse. The read is 4 residues too short to cover the CDR3 end, so that end is filled in from the germline J gene. The chain couples TRBV5 to TRBJ2-2; 14 bases are shared with TRBD2. After removal of 2 bases from V and 4 bases from J, the junction contained 3 bases not matched to a gene. Per germline, CDR1 LGHNA and CDR2 YNLKQL (reference sequence). CDR3 size: 17 residues. The sequenced part of the CDR3 DNA is TGTGCCAGCAGCCAAAGGGACTGGGGGGGCGGCACCGGG. This sequence encodes CASSQRDWGGGTG. The complete CDR3 protein is CASSQRDWGGGTGQLYF.

Of note for this clone: These gene names are mouse names. The read comes to an end 4 residues before the CDR3 does, leaving the germline J gene to fill in the end. This sequence joins TRBV13-2 and TRBJ1-2; weak D call: TRBD1 (6 bases). The germline gives CDR1 NNHNN, CDR2 SYGAGS (reference sequence). CDR3 length: 15 residues. V shed 1 base and J shed 1 base, with 11 bases lying between them. The sequenced part of the CDR3 DNA is TGTGCCAGCGGTGATCCGGGACACCTAAACTCC. It specifies CASGDPGHLNS. The whole CDR3 is CASGDPGHLNSDYTF.